The clone carrying this T cell receptor beta chain came up a few times. This sample was included in a study of blood T cell repertoires in COVID-19. About the research overall: Samples of COVID-19 (acute and convalescent) were obtained from the United States, Italy and Spain.

Per the original data handling: Quantification of nucleated cells was approximated via reference gene primer amplification. The table came from immunoSEQ multiplex PCR; TCRdb's copy has only in-frame clones and leaves some out. V and J calls plus clone size are reproduced from that table; the DNA served to infer D and trimming. The sample has more than 250,000 clones, 80% to 85% seen once. Trimming at V came to 4 bases and at J to 4 bases, leaving 4 bases not matched to a gene. Per the germline V gene, CDR1 is SEHNR and CDR2 is FQNEAQ (reference sequence). The CDR3 has 15 amino acids. The receptor's source is a man aged 35-49 years who had been exposed to COVID-19. The chain joins TRBV7-9 to TRBJ2-3, with 11 bases fitting TRBD2. The sequencing input was PBMCs or T cells enriched from blood (not recorded which). Written as DNA, the CDR3 is TGTGCCAGCAGCTCCACTAGCGGGAGATCAGATACGCAGTATTTT. Residues: CASSSTSGRSDTQYF.